One and the same sample provided the 19 T cell receptor beta chains below, sequenced in a study of identifying expanded T cells in peripheral blood. Sequencing used immunoSEQ multiplex PCR; TCRdb keeps in-frame clones, though not all of them. The sample has roughly 100,000 clones, about 87% seen once. The sequenced material came from blood. The receptor source for this set is a person aged 18 to 70 in good health.

The chain carries TRBV10-1 and TRBJ2-2; D uncertain. Germline loops: CDR1 WNHNN, CDR2 SYGVQD (reference sequence). The CDR3 spans 13 residues. V lost 5 bases to trimming and J lost 1 base, with 5 bases between them. CDR3 DNA sequence: TGCGCCAGCAGTAATGGGAACACCGGGGAGCTGTTTTTT. This translates into CASSNGNTGELFF.

CDR3 protein: CASSFRGDSNQPQHF. The CDR3 DNA reads as TGTGCCAGCAGTTTCAGGGGGGATAGCAATCAGCCCCAGCATTTT. The rearrangement joins TRBV7-2 to TRBJ1-5; 7 bases agree with TRBD1. V shed 6 bases, J shed 0 bases, and the junction held 5 bases outside the gene matches. This CDR3 has 15 residues. CDR1 and CDR2 (germline): SGHTA, FQGNSA. Full variable domain (rest looked up from reference TRBV7-2 and TRBJ1-5): GAGVSQSPSNKVTEKGKDVELRCDPISGHTALYWYRQSLGQGLEFLIYFQGNSAPDKSGLPSDRFSAERTGGSVSTLTIQRTQQEDSAVYLCASSFRGDSNQPQHFGDGTRLSIL.

The V and J genes are TRBV9 and TRBJ2-3; no firm D call. V was shortened by 0 bases and J by 5 bases, with 7 bases between the two germline ends. The germline CDR1 and CDR2 sequences are SGDLS and YYNGEE. The CDR3 sequence is 13 residues long. CDR3 DNA sequence: TGTGCCAGCAGCGTAGAGGGTTTAGATACGCAGTATTTT. This encodes CASSVEGLDTQYF.

V gene TRBV19 combines with J gene TRBJ1-1; 10 bases align to TRBD1. In germline, CDR1 is LNHDA, CDR2 SQIVND (reference sequence). The CDR3 is 16 amino acids. After removal of 5 bases from V and 3 bases from J, the junction contained 9 bases not matched to a gene. CDR3 amino acids: CASSWRTGGVDTEAFF. The CDR3 DNA reads TGTGCCAGTAGTTGGAGGACAGGGGGTGTGGACACTGAAGCTTTCTTT.

This clone was picked up many times. The chain links TRBV27 to TRBJ1-2; D unresolved. There are 16 residues in the CDR3. In germline, CDR1 is MNHEY, CDR2 SMNVEV (reference sequence). V was trimmed by 5 bases and J by 5 bases, leaving 21 bases between them. The CDR3 DNA reads as TGTGCCAGCAGTCTTAGCCCTAGCCAAGGAAGGTATGGCTACACCTTC. Translated: CASSLSPSQGRYGYTF.

The V call is TRBV5-1, the J call TRBJ2-1, with D unresolved. Germline loops: CDR1 SGHRS, CDR2 YFSETQ. The CDR3 runs 12 residues. The ends were cut back, 7 bases at V and 4 bases at J, with 9 bases in the middle. As DNA, the CDR3 is TGCGCCAGCGGGGTAGGATACAATGAGCAGTTCTTC. Protein: CASGVGYNEQFF.

The DNA for the CDR3 is TGTGCCAGCAGTTTGGACAGGGGGCGGGAAAACACCATATATTTT. Translation: CASSLDRGRENTIYF. The chain is built from TRBV6-6 and TRBJ1-3; 11 nucleotides line up with TRBD1. This CDR3 has 15 residues. Per the germline V gene, CDR1 is MNHNY and CDR2 is SVGAGI (reference sequence). Trimming cost V 4 bases and J 6 bases; bases outside gene matches: 5.

DNA for the CDR3: TGCGCCAGCCGAGACGGAACGAACACCGGGGAGCTGTTTTTT. Amino acids: CASRDGTNTGELFF. The V call is TRBV4-3, the J call TRBJ2-2; D remains unclear. Germline loops: CDR1 LGHNA, CDR2 YSLEER. V lost 8 bases and J lost 0, with 10 bases in between. This CDR3 comprises 14 residues.

This clone appeared a single time. The genes are TRBV5-1 and TRBJ2-7, with 7 bases identical to TRBD1. With 1 base clipped from V and 0 bases from J, the junction kept 4 bases outside the gene matches. The CDR3 sequence is 15 residues long. Germline V gives CDR1 SGHRS, CDR2 YFSETQ. CDR3 bases: TGCGCCAGCAGCTTGCGAACAGGGGTCTCCTACGAGCAGTACTTC. Translated, it gives CASSLRTGVSYEQYF.

The V call is TRBV11-2, the J call TRBJ2-5, with 9 bases aligning to TRBD2. The V segment lost 5 bases and the J segment 4 bases; nucleotides outside the gene matches: 8. Germline-derived CDR1 and CDR2 are SGHAT and FQNNGV. The CDR3 covers 15 residues. The CDR3 DNA reads as TGTGCCAGCAGCCCGGGACTAGCAGGTGGAGAGACCCAGTACTTC. It is translated as CASSPGLAGGETQYF.

Comments on this clone: Distinct nucleotide sequences in the sample also encode this CDR3. CDR3 region: CAISESGYEQYF. CDR3 bases: TGTGCCATCAGTGAGTCGGGTTACGAGCAGTACTTC. The V call is TRBV10-3, the J call TRBJ2-7; no firm D call. Germline assignment: CDR1 ENHRY and CDR2 SYGVKD. V lost 0 bases, J lost 4 bases, and 4 bases lay in between. The CDR3 runs to 12 residues.

The chain joins TRBV5-1 to TRBJ2-1; 10 bases fit TRBD2. The V gene's germline CDR1 is SGHRS and CDR2 YFSETQ. J was trimmed by 8 bases and V by 3 bases; bases with no gene match: 11. The CDR3 extends over 16 amino acids. The CDR3 DNA follows: TGCGCCAGCAGCTGGGGCTCTAGCGGGAGTACTCATGAGCAGTTCTTC. This codes for CASSWGSSGSTHEQFF.

The rearrangement uses TRBV27 and TRBJ1-2; 7 bases agree with TRBD1. Per the germline V gene, CDR1 is MNHEY and CDR2 is SMNVEV (reference sequence). V lost 5 bases, J lost 5 bases, and 2 bases stayed unmatched. The CDR3 is 12 residues long. This CDR3 reads CASSRTGYGYTF. In DNA, the CDR3 is TGTGCCAGCAGTCGGACAGGTTATGGCTACACCTTC.

The chain combines TRBV6-5 with TRBJ2-7, with 10 nucleotides matching TRBD1. The CDR3 sequence is 13 residues long. Looked up from germline, CDR1 is MNHEY and CDR2 is SVGAGI. V lost 8 bases and J lost 10; bases outside the gene matches: 11. In nucleotides, the CDR3 is TGTGCCAGCGGACCGGGACAGGGGCCCGCCCAGTACTTC. It translates to CASGPGQGPAQYF.

The chain recombines TRBV11-2 with TRBJ2-7; TRBD1 matches 9 bases. The ends lost 5 bases at V and 2 bases at J; junction bases unmatched: 4. CDR3 length: 14 amino acids. The germline CDR1 and CDR2 sequences are SGHAT and FQNNGV. The DNA of the CDR3 is TGTGCCAGCAGCATGAGACAGGGGGCCTACGAGCAGTACTTC. It yields the protein CASSMRQGAYEQYF.

This clone was recorded a few times. The V gene is TRBV28, the J gene TRBJ2-1; 8 nucleotides align to TRBD2. With V trimmed by 6 bases and J by 2 bases, 6 bases remained unmatched. Germline V gene data show CDR1 as MDHEN and CDR2 as SYDVKM. This CDR3 is built from 15 residues. The CDR3 is CASSPGGLAYNEQFF. As DNA, the CDR3 is TGTGCCAGCAGCCCTGGGGGACTAGCCTACAATGAGCAGTTCTTC.

The chain recombines TRBV28 with TRBJ2-3; 11 bases match TRBD2. CDR1 is MDHEN, CDR2 SYDVKM, per germline. J lost 1 base, V lost 5 bases, and 5 bases had no gene match. This CDR3 has 16 residues. The CDR3 here is CASSPSTSGGTDTQYF. CDR3 DNA sequence: TGTGCCAGCAGTCCATCGACTAGCGGGGGCACAGATACGCAGTATTTT. The full variable domain, with the rest looked up from reference TRBV28 and TRBJ2-3, is DVKVTQSSRYLVKRTGEKVFLECVQDMDHENMFWYRQDPGLGLRLIYFSYDVKMKEKGDIPEGYSVSREKKERFSLILESASTNQTSMYLCASSPSTSGGTDTQYFGPGTRLTVL.

This chain joins TRBV10-1 and TRBJ2-7, with 11 bases aligning to TRBD2. Germline assignment: CDR1 WNHNN and CDR2 SYGVQD (reference sequence). V lost 0 bases and J lost 2; bases outside the gene matches: 0. The CDR3 spans 15 residues. Here the CDR3 reads CASSESGLAAYEQYF. CDR3 sequence (DNA): TGCGCCAGCAGTGAGTCGGGACTAGCGGCCTACGAGCAGTACTTC.

The chain is built from TRBV19 and TRBJ2-7, with D maybe TRBD1 (6 bases). Germline V gene lookup returns CDR1 LNHDA and CDR2 SQIVND (reference sequence). V lost 9 bases to trimming and J lost 5 bases, with 17 bases between them. CDR3 length: 13 residues. The CDR3, as DNA: TGTGCCAGCCAACAGGGAAATAACCACGAGCAGTACTTC. Its translation: CASQQGNNHEQYF.